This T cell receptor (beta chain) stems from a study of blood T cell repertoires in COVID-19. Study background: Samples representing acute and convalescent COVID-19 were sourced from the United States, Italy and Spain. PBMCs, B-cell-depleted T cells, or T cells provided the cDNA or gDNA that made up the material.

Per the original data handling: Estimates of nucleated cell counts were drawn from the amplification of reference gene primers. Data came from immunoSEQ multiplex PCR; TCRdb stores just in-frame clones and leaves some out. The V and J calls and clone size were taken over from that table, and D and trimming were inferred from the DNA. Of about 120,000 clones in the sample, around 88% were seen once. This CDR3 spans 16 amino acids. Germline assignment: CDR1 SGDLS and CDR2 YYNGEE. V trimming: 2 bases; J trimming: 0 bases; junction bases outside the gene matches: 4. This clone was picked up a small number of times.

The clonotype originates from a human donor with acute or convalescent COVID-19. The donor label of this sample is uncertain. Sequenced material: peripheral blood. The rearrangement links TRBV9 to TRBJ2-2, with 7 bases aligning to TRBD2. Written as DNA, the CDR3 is TGTGCCAGCAGCGTGCTAGCGGAGACGAACACCGGGGAGCTGTTTTTT. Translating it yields CASSVLAETNTGELFF.